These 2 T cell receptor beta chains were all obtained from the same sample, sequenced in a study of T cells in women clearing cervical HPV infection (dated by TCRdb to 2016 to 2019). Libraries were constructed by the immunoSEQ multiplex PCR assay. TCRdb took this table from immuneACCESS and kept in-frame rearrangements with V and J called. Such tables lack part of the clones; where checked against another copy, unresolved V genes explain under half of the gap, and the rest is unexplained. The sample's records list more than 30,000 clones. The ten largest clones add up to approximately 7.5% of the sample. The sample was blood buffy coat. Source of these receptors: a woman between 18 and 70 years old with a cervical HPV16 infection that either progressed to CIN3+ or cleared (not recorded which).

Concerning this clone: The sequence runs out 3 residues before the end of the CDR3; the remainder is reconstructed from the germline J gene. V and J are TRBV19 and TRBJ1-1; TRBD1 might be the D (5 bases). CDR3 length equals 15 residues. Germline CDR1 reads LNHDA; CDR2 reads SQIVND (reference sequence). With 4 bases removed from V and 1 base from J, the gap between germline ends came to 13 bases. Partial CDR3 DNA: TGTGCCAGTAGTACACCTGGGGCAAGGAACACTGAA. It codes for CASSTPGARNTE. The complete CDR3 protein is CASSTPGARNTEAFF. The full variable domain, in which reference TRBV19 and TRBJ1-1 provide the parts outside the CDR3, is DGGITQSPKYLFRKEGQNVTLSCEQNLNHDAMYWYRQDPGQGLRLIYYSQIVNDFQKGDIAEGYSVSREKKESFPLTVTSAQKNPTAFYLCASSTPGARNTEAFFGQGTRLTVV.

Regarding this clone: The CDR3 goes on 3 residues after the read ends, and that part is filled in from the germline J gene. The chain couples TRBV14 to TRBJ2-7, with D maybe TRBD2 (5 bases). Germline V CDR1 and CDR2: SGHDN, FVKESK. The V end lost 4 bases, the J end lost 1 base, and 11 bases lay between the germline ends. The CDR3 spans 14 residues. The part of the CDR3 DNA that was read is TGTGCCAGCAGCCCGGGGAAGAGGTCCTACGAG. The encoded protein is CASSPGKRSYE. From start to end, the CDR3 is CASSPGKRSYEQYF.